The next 13 T cell receptor beta chains were all read from a single sample in a study of T-cell reconstitution after alpha-beta-depleted transplantation in children. During its preparation, the TCRbeta library received unique molecular identifiers. TCRdb reprocessed the PCR reads with MiXCR, giving one entry per CDR3 protein. The sample carries 200,000 or so distinct CDR3 sequences, 5% to 7.5% recorded once. The sequences come from PBMCs, collected before TCRalphabeta/CD19-depleted stem cell transplant. Every receptor here comes from a girl in the first two years of life with combined immunodeficiency, due to receive a stem cell transplant.

This chain connects TRBV24-1 to TRBJ1-5; D is uncertain. The V gene lost 3 bases and the J gene lost 4 bases, with 12 bases spanning the gap. CDR1 is KGHDR and CDR2 is SFDVKD in the germline V gene. This CDR3 is 15 amino acids long. The CDR3 is CATSDLSGDNQPQHF. CDR3 bases: TGTGCCACCAGTGATCTATCAGGTGATAATCAGCCCCAGCATTTT.

This clonotype was recorded at least ten times. The chain employs TRBV7-2 and TRBJ2-2, with 13 bases aligning to TRBD2. The CDR3 totals 19 residues. V shed 0 bases and J 6 bases; nucleotides not matched to a gene: 10. Germline CDR1 and CDR2: SGHTA and FQGNSA. DNA of the CDR3: TGTGCCAGCAGCTTAGCCCTACTGACTAGCGGGGGGCGTCCCGGGGAGCTGTTTTTT. Translating gives CASSLALLTSGGRPGELFF.

This chain links TRBV20-1 with TRBJ2-1, with a weak D call TRBD2 (5 bases). Germline V gene data show CDR1 as DFQATT and CDR2 as SNEGSKA (reference sequence). This CDR3 has 15 residues. The V and J ends lost 3 bases and 0 bases respectively, with 12 bases between them. CDR3 in amino acids: CSASAAESSYNEQFF. As DNA, the CDR3 is TGCAGTGCTAGCGCAGCGGAAAGCTCCTACAATGAGCAGTTCTTC.

Ten or more counts support this clonotype. The chain employs TRBV5-1 and TRBJ2-1; 10 bases agree with TRBD2. The CDR3 is 15 amino acids. V lost 0 bases, J lost 8 bases, and 5 bases stayed unmatched. CDR1 SGHRS and CDR2 YFSETQ come from the germline V gene. CDR3 DNA sequence: TGCGCCAGCAGCTTGGCTAGCGGGGGAGAACATGAGCAGTTCTTC. Protein product: CASSLASGGEHEQFF.

This clonotype was seen repeatedly, ten times or more. The J gene is TRBJ1-1, the V gene TRBV11-3; D is perhaps TRBD1 (6 bases). V dropped 5 bases and J dropped 4 bases, with 17 bases sitting between them. The CDR3 spans 15 residues. CDR1 SGHNT and CDR2 YENEEA come from the germline V gene. The CDR3 DNA is TGTGCCAGCAGCCAACGCGGACAGCAGGGCACTGAAGCTTTCTTT. Residues: CASSQRGQQGTEAFF.

This clonotype has a count of ten or more. The chain recombines TRBV18 with TRBJ2-5; D not resolved. Trimming cost V 2 bases and J 5 bases, with 12 bases left between them. The CDR3 contains 14 residues. CDR1 is KGHSH, CDR2 LQKENI, per germline. Here the CDR3 DNA reads TGTGCCAGCTCACCAGCAGGTTGGATGGAGACCCAGTACTTC. Translating it yields CASSPAGWMETQYF. Looking up the rest from reference TRBV18 and TRBJ2-5 gives the full variable domain: NAGVMQNPRHLVRRRGQEARLRCSPMKGHSHVYWYRQLPEEGLKFMVYLQKENIIDESGMPKERFSAEFPKEGPSILRIQQVVRGDSAAYFCASSPAGWMETQYFGPGTRLLVL.

This clonotype was seen repeatedly, ten times or more. This chain uses TRBV29-1 with TRBJ2-5, with 8 bases aligning to TRBD1. From germline, CDR1 is SQVTM and CDR2 ANQGSEA. The ends lost 2 bases at V and 5 bases at J; junction bases unmatched: 10. This CDR3 has 15 residues. CDR3 protein: CSVEPTGTGSETQYF. CDR3 DNA: TGCAGCGTTGAACCAACTGGGACAGGAAGCGAGACCCAGTACTTC.

This clonotype has at least ten counts. V gene TRBV20-1 combines with J gene TRBJ2-1; 10 nucleotides align to TRBD2. The CDR3 has 16 residues. Germline assignment: CDR1 DFQATT and CDR2 SNEGSKA (reference sequence). Unmatched junction bases numbered 11, after V lost 5 bases and J lost 4 bases. CDR3: CSAHTGLAARYNEQFF. The CDR3 DNA follows: TGCAGTGCTCATACAGGACTAGCGGCCCGGTACAATGAGCAGTTCTTC.

This clonotype was detected only a few times. The rearrangement joins TRBV12-3 or TRBV12-4 to TRBJ2-6; 12 bases are a match to TRBD1. This CDR3 has 19 residues. Trimming cost V 6 bases and J 3 bases; bases outside gene matches: 12. This chain's CDR3 is CASSRLPGTGGDGANVLTF. CDR3 in DNA: TGTGCCAGCAGCCGATTACCCGGGACAGGGGGCGATGGGGCCAACGTCCTGACTTTC.

This clonotype occurred many times. This chain links TRBV28 with TRBJ2-2; either TRBD1 or TRBD2 may supply D (5 bases each). The CDR3 is made up of 15 amino acids. CDR1 is MDHEN and CDR2 is SYDVKM in the germline V gene. The V end was cut by 5 bases, the J end by 1 base, with 11 bases between. The CDR3 protein is CASSPGTENTGELFF. CDR3 DNA: TGTGCCAGCAGTCCAGGGACGGAGAACACCGGGGAGCTGTTTTTT.

This clonotype showed up many times. V gene TRBV20-1 combines with J gene TRBJ1-5; the match to TRBD1 covers 7 bases. CDR3 length: 12 residues. Germline V gene data show CDR1 as DFQATT and CDR2 as SNEGSKA (reference sequence). Unmatched junction bases numbered 4, after V lost 7 bases and J lost 4 bases. The CDR3 sequence is CSVWTGNQPQHF. The CDR3 DNA sequence: TGCAGTGTTTGGACAGGTAATCAGCCCCAGCATTTT.

This clonotype was observed many times. V usage is TRBV5-6 and J usage is TRBJ2-1; 12 bases align to TRBD2. Looked up from germline, CDR1 is SGHDT and CDR2 is YYEEEE. V trimming: 3 bases; J trimming: 2 bases; junction bases outside the gene matches: 6. The CDR3 extends over 17 amino acids. The CDR3 DNA sequence: TGTGCCAGCAGCTGGGGACTAGCGGGCCTCACCTACAATGAGCAGTTCTTC. This translates into CASSWGLAGLTYNEQFF.

This clonotype turned up a few times. The chain uses TRBV7-9 and TRBJ2-7; D possibly uses TRBD1 or TRBD2 (5 bases each). V dropped 6 bases and J dropped 3 bases, with 21 bases sitting between them. The CDR3 has 16 residues. Germline lookup yields CDR1 SEHNR and CDR2 FQNEAQ (reference sequence). The CDR3, as DNA: TGTGCCAGCAGACAAACCGGGACGTCGGTCTACTACGAGCAGTACTTC. Amino acid sequence: CASRQTGTSVYYEQYF.